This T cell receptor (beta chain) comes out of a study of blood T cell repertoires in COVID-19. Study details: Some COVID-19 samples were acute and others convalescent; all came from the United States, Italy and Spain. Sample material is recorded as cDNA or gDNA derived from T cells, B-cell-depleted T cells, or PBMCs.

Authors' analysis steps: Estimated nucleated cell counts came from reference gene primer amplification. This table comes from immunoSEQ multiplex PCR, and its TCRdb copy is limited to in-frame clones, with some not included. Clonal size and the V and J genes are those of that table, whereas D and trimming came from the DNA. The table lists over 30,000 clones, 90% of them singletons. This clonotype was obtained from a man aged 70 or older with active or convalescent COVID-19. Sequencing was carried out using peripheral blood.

CDR3 loop: CASSYGTSGGASYNEQFF. The CDR3 nucleotides read TGTGCCAGCAGCTACGGGACTAGCGGGGGGGCCTCCTACAATGAGCAGTTCTTC. The V and J genes are TRBV9 and TRBJ2-1; 16 nucleotides match TRBD2. J gave up 0 bases and V 4 bases, and 4 bases lay outside the gene matches. This CDR3 contains 18 residues. Germline-derived CDR1 and CDR2 are SGDLS and YYNGEE.